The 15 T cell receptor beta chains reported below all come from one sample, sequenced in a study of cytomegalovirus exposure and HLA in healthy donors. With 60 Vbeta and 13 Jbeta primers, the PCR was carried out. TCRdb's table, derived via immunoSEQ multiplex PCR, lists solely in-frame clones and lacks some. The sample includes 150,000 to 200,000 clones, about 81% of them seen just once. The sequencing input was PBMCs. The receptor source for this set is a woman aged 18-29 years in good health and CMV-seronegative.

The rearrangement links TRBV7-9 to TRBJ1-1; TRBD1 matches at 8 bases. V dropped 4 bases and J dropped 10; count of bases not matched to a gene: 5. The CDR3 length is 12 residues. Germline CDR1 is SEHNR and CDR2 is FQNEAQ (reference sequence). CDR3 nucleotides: TGTGCCAGCAGCTATCAGGGGGCTGGAGCTTTCTTT. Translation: CASSYQGAGAFF. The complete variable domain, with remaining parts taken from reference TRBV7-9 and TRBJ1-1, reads DTGVSQNPRHKITKRGQNVTFRCDPISEHNRLYWYRQTLGQGPEFLTYFQNEAQLEKSRLLSDRFSAERPKGSFSTLEIQRTEQGDSAMYLCASSYQGAGAFFGQGTRLTVV.

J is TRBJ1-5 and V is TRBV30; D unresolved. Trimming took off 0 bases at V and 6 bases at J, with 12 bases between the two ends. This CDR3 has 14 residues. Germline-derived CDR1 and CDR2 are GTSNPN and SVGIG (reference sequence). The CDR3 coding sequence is TGTGCCTGGAGTGTGAGGAGTTCGGGTCAGCCCCAGCATTTT. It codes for CAWSVRSSGQPQHF.

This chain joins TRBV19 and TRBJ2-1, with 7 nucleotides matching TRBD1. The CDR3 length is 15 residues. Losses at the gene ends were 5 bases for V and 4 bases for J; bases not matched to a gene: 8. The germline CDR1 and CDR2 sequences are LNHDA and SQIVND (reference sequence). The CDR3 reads CASSYGIQGYNEQFF. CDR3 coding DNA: TGTGCCAGTAGTTACGGGATACAGGGGTACAATGAGCAGTTCTTC. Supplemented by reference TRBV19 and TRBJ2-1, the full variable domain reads DGGITQSPKYLFRKEGQNVTLSCEQNLNHDAMYWYRQDPGQGLRLIYYSQIVNDFQKGDIAEGYSVSREKKESFPLTVTSAQKNPTAFYLCASSYGIQGYNEQFFGPGTRLTVL.

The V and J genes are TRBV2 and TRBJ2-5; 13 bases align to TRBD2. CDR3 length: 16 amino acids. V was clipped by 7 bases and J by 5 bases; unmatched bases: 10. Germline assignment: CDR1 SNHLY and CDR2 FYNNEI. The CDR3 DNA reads TGTGCCAGCAACAAACTTGGACTAGCGGGGGTGGAGACCCAGTACTTC. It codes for CASNKLGLAGVETQYF. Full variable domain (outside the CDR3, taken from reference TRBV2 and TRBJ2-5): EPEVTQTPSHQVTQMGQEVILRCVPISNHLYFYWYRQILGQKVEFLVSFYNNEISEKSEIFDDQFSVERPDGSNFTLKIRSTKLEDSAMYFCASNKLGLAGVETQYFGPGTRLLVL.

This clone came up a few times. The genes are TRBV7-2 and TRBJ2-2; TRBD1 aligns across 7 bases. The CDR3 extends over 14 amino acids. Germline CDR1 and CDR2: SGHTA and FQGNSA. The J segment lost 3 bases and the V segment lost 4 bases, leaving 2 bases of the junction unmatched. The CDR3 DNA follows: TGTGCCAGCAGCTCGGGACAGCACACCGGGGAGCTGTTTTTT. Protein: CASSSGQHTGELFF. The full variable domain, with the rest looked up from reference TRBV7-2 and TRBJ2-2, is GAGVSQSPSNKVTEKGKDVELRCDPISGHTALYWYRQSLGQGLEFLIYFQGNSAPDKSGLPSDRFSAERTGGSVSTLTIQRTQQEDSAVYLCASSSGQHTGELFFGEGSRLTVL.

Here the CDR3 reads CASSPPRGNSPLHF. The CDR3 DNA follows: TGCGCCAGCAGTCCTCCCAGGGGGAATTCACCCCTCCACTTT. The chain joins TRBV10-2 to TRBJ1-6; 7 nucleotides align to TRBD1. The CDR3 length is 14 residues. Germline V gene sequence: CDR1 WSHSY, CDR2 SAAADI. Germline trimming cut 5 bases from V and 7 bases from J; bases unmatched to any gene: 5.

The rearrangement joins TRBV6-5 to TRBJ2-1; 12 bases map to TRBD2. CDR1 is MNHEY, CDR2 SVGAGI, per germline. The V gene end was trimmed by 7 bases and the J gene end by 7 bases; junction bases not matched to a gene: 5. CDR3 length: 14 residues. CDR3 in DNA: TGTGCCAGCATATCTAGCGGGAGGGGTAATGAGCAGTTCTTC. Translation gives CASISSGRGNEQFF.

The CDR3 region is CASGPRQGQGNEAFF. CDR3 DNA sequence: TGCGCCAGCGGACCAAGACAGGGGCAAGGCAATGAAGCTTTCTTT. This chain links TRBV4-1 with TRBJ1-1, with 8 positions matching TRBD1. CDR3 size: 15 residues. The ends lost 8 bases at V and 7 bases at J; junction bases unmatched: 15. The germline V gene encodes CDR1 MGHRA and CDR2 YSYEKL.

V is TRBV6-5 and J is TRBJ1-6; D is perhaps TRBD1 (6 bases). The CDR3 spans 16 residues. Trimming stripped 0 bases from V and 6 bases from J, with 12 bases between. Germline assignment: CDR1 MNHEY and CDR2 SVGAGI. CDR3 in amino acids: CASSYSPQGFNSPLHF. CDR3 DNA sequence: TGTGCCAGCAGTTACTCTCCACAGGGTTTTAATTCACCCCTCCACTTT.

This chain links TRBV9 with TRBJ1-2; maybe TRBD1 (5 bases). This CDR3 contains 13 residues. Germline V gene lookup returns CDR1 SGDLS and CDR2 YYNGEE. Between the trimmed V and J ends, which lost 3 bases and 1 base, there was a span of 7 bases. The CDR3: CASSDRINYGYTF. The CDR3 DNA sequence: TGTGCCAGCAGCGACAGGATTAACTATGGCTACACCTTC.

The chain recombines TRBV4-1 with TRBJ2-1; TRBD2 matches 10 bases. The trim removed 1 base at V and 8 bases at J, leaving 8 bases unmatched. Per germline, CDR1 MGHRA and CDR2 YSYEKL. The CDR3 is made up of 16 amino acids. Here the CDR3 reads CASSQGRLAGEDEQFF. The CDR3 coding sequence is TGCGCCAGCAGCCAAGGTCGTCTAGCGGGAGAGGATGAGCAGTTCTTC.

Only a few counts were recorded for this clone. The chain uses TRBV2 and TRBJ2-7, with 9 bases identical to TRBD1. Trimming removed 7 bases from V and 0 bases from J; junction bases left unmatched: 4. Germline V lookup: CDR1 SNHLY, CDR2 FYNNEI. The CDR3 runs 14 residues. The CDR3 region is CASTGTGSSYEQYF. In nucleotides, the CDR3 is TGTGCCAGCACTGGGACAGGGAGCTCCTACGAGCAGTACTTC.

The CDR3 coding sequence is TGTGCCAGCAGCCCGACAGGGAGCTACGAGCAGTACTTC. Amino acids: CASSPTGSYEQYF. The rearrangement uses TRBV28 and TRBJ2-7, with TRBD1 identical over 7 bases. The V segment lost 6 bases and the J segment 3 bases; nucleotides outside the gene matches: 5. CDR1 and CDR2 from the germline V gene are MDHEN and SYDVKM. This CDR3 comprises 13 residues.

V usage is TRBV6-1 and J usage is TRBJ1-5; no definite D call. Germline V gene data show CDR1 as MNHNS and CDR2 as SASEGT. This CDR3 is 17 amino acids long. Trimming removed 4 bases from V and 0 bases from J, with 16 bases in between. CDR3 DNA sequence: TGTGCCAGCAGTGCCTCGGGATTGGGCTATAGCAATCAGCCCCAGCATTTT. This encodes CASSASGLGYSNQPQHF.

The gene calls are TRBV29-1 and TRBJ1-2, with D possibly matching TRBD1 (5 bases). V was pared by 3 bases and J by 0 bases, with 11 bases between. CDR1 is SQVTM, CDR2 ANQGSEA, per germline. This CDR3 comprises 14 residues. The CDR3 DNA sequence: TGCAGCGTTGATTTGGGGGGGGCTAACTATGGCTACACCTTC. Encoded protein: CSVDLGGANYGYTF. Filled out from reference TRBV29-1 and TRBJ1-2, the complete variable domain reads SAVISQKPSRDICQRGTSLTIQCQVDSQVTMMFWYRQQPGQSLTLIATANQGSEATYESGFVIDKFPISRPNLTFSTLTVSNMSPEDSSIYLCSVDLGGANYGYTFGSGTRLTVV.